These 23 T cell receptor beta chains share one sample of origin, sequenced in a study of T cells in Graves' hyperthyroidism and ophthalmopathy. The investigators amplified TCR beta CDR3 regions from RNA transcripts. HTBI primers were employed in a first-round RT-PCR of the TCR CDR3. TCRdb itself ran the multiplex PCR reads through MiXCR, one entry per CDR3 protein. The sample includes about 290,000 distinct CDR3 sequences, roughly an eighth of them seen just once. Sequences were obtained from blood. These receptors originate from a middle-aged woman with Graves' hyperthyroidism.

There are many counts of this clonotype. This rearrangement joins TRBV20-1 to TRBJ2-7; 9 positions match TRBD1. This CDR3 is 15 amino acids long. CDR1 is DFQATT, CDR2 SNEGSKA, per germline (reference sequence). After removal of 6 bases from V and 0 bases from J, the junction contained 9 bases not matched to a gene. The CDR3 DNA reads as TGCAGTGCCCGTACCGGGACAGGGAGCTCCTACGAGCAGTACTTC. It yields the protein CSARTGTGSSYEQYF.

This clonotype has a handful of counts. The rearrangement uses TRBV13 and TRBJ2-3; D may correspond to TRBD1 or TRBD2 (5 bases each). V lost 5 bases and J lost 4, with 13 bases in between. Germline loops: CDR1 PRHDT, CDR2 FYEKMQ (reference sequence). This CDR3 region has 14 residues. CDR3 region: CASSPPGTPDTQYF. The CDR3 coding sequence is TGTGCCAGCAGCCCGCCGGGGACGCCAGATACGCAGTATTTT.

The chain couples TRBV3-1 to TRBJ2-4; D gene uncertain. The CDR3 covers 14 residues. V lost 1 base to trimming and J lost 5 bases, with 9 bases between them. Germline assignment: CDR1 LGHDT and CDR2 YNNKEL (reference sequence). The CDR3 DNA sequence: TGTGCCAGCAGCCAAGGGGCATGGGAAAACATTCAGTACTTC. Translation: CASSQGAWENIQYF.

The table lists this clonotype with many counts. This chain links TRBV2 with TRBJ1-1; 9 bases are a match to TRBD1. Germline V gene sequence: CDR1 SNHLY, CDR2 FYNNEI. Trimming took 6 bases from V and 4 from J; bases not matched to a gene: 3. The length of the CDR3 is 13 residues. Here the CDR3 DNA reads TGTGCCAGCAGCGGGACAGGGAGCACTGAAGCTTTCTTT. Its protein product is CASSGTGSTEAFF. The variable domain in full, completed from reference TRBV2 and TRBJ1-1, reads EPEVTQTPSHQVTQMGQEVILRCVPISNHLYFYWYRQILGQKVEFLVSFYNNEISEKSEIFDDQFSVERPDGSNFTLKIRSTKLEDSAMYFCASSGTGSTEAFFGQGTRLTVV.

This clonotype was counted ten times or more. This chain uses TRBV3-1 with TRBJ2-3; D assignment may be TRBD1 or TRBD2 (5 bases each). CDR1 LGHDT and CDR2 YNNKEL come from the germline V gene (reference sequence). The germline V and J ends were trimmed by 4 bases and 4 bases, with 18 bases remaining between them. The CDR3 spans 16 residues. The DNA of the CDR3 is TGTGCCAGCAGCCGAATCGGGACGGACGGTTCAGATACGCAGTATTTT. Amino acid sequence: CASSRIGTDGSDTQYF.

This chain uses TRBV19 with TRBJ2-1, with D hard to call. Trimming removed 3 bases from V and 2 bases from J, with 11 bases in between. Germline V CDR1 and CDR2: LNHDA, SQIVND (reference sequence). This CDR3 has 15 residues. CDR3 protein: CASSMGRETYNEQFF. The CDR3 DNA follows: TGTGCCAGTAGTATGGGAAGGGAAACCTACAATGAGCAGTTCTTC.

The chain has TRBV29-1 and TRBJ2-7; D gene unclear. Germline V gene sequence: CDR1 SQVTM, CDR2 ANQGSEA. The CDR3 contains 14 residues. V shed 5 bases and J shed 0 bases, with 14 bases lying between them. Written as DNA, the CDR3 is TGCAGCGTTCGGCTCTCGACCAGCTCCTACGAGCAGTACTTC. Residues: CSVRLSTSSYEQYF.

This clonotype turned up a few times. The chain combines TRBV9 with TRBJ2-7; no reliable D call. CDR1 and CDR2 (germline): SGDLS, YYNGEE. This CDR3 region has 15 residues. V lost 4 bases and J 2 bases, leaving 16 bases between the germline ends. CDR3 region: CASSPLANTAYEQYF. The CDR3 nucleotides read TGTGCCAGCAGCCCCTTGGCGAATACTGCCTACGAGCAGTACTTC.

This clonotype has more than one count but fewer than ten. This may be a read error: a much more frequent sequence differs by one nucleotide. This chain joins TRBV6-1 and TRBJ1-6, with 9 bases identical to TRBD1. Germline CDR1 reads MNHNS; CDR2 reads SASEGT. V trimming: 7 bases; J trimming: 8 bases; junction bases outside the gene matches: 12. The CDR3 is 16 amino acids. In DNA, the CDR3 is TGTGCCAGCACCTACGACCCGACAGGGGGGGATTCACCCCTCCACTTT. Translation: CASTYDPTGGDSPLHF.

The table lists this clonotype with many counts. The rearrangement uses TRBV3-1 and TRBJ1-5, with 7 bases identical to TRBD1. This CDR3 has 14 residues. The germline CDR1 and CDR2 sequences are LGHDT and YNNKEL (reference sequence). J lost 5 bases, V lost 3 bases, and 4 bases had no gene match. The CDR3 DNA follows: TGTGCCAGCAGCCATGGGACAGAATATCAGCCCCAGCATTTT. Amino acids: CASSHGTEYQPQHF.

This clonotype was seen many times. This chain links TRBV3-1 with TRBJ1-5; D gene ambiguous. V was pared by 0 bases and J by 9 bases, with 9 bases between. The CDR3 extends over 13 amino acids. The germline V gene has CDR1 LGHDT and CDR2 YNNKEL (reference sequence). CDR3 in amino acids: CASSQEGIRPQHF. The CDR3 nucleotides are TGTGCCAGCAGCCAAGAGGGGATCAGGCCCCAGCATTTT.

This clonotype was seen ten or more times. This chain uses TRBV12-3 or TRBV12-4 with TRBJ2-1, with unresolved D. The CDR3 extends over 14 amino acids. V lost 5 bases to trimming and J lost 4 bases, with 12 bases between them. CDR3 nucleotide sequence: TGTGCCAGCAGTGAAAGTAGCCGTTACAATGAGCAGTTCTTC. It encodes CASSESSRYNEQFF.

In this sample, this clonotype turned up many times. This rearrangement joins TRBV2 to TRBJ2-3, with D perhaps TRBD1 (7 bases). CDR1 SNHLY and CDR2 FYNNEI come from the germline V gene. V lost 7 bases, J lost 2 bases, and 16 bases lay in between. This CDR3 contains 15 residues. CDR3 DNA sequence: TGTGCCAGCACTCCGGGGGACAGATACACAGATACGCAGTATTTT. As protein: CASTPGDRYTDTQYF.

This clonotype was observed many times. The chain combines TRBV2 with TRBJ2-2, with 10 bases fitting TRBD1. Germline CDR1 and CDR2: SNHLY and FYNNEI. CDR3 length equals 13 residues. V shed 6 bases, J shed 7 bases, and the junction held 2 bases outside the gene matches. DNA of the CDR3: TGTGCCAGCAGCGGACAGGGGGTCGGGGAGCTGTTTTTT. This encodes CASSGQGVGELFF.

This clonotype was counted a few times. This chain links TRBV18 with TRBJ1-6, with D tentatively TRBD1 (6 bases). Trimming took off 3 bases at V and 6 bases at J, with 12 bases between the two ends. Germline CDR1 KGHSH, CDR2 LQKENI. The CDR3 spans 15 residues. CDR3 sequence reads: CASSPEQGPNSPLHF. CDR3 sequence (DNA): TGTGCCAGCTCACCGGAACAGGGACCTAATTCACCCCTCCACTTT.

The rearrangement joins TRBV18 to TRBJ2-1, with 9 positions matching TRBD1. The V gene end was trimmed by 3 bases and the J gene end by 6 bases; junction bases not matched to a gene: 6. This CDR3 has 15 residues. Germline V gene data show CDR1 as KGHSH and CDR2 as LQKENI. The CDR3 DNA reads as TGTGCCAGCTCACCGGTAAACAGGGGGCGCAATGAGCAGTTCTTC. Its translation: CASSPVNRGRNEQFF.

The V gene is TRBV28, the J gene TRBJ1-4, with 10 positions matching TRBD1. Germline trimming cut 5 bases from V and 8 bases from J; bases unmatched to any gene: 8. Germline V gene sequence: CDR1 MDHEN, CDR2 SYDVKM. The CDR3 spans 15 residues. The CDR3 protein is CASSLRDRGNEKLFF. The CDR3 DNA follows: TGTGCCAGCAGTCTCCGGGACAGGGGAAACGAAAAACTGTTTTTT.

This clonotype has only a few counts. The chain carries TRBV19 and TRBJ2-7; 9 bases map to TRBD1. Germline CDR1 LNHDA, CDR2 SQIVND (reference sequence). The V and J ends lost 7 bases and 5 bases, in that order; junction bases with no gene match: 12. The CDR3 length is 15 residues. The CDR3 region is CASTTTGTGIHEQYF. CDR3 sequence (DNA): TGTGCCAGTACCACTACCGGGACAGGGATCCACGAGCAGTACTTC.

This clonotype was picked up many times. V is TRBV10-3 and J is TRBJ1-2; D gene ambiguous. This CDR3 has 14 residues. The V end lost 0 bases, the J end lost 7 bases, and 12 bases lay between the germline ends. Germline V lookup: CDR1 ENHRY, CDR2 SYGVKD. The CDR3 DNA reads TGTGCCATCAGTGAGTCGATGCAAGCTGGTGGCTACACCTTC. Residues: CAISESMQAGGYTF.

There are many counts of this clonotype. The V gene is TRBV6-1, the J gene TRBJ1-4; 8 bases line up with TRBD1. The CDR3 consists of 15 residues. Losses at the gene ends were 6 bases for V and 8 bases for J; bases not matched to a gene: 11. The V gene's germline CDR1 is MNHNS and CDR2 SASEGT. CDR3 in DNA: TGTGCCAGCAGCCTGGTCCAGGGGGCAGGGGAAAAACTGTTTTTT. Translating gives CASSLVQGAGEKLFF.

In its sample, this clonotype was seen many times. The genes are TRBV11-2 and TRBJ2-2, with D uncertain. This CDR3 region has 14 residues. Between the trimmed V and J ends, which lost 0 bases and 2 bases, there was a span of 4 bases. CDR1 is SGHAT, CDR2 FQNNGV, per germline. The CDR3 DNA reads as TGTGCCAGCAGCTTAGATCTAAACACCGGGGAGCTGTTTTTT. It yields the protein CASSLDLNTGELFF.

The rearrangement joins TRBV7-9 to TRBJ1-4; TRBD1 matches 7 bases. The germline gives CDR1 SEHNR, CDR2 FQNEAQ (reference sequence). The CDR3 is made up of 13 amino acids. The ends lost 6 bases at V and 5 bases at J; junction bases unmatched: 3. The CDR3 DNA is TGTGCCAGCAGTAAGGGGGCAAATGAAAAACTGTTTTTT. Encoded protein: CASSKGANEKLFF.

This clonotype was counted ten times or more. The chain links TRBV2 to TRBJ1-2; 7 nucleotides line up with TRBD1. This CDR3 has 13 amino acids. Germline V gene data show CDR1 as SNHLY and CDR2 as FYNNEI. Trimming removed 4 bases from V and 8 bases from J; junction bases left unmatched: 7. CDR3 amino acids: CASSGTGAGGYTF. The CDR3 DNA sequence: TGTGCCAGCAGTGGGACAGGCGCTGGAGGCTACACCTTC.